The 26 T cell receptor beta chains below were found in one sample sequenced in a study of blood T cell repertoires in COVID-19. Here immunoSEQ multiplex PCR was the method, and the copy in TCRdb shows in-frame clones only, minus some. The table includes 45,000 to 70,000 clones, roughly 87% detected once. The sample consisted of peripheral blood. The receptors originated from a woman older than 75 with COVID-19, enrolled during active disease.

The CDR3 DNA reads as TGTGCCAGCAGTGATGCGACAGGGGAAAATTCACCCCTCCACTTT. Its protein is CASSDATGENSPLHF. The genes are TRBV25-1 and TRBJ1-6; 8 bases map to TRBD1. V lost 3 bases and J lost 7; bases outside the gene matches: 5. The CDR3 runs to 15 residues. CDR1 MGHDK and CDR2 SYGVNS come from the germline V gene.

This chain links TRBV2 with TRBJ1-5; D is perhaps TRBD1 (5 bases). Trimming removed 6 bases at V and 2 bases at J, with 14 bases between. Germline V gene lookup returns CDR1 SNHLY and CDR2 FYNNEI. The CDR3 runs 15 residues. The DNA of the CDR3 is TGTGCCAGCAGCCAATTGAGCAGGGGCAATCAGCCCCAGCATTTT. The encoded protein is CASSQLSRGNQPQHF.

The V call is TRBV6-5, the J call TRBJ2-5; D remains unclear. Germline loops: CDR1 MNHEY, CDR2 SVGAGI. The CDR3 has 11 amino acids. V gave up 8 bases and J gave up 2 bases, with 6 bases separating them. The CDR3 nucleotides read TGTGCCAGCGGTCTACAAGAGACCCAGTACTTC. It yields the protein CASGLQETQYF.

The V and J genes are TRBV18 and TRBJ1-3, with 7 bases that match TRBD1. The CDR3 is 14 amino acids. Germline CDR1 reads KGHSH; CDR2 reads LQKENI. J was trimmed by 2 bases and V by 3 bases; bases with no gene match: 1. The CDR3 coding sequence is TGTGCCAGCTCACCCGACAGGGCTGGAAACACCATATATTTT. Amino acid sequence: CASSPDRAGNTIYF.

The CDR3 loop reads CASSFGDRNEQFF. The CDR3, as DNA: TGCGCCAGCAGCTTCGGGGACAGAAATGAGCAGTTCTTC. This rearrangement joins TRBV5-1 to TRBJ2-1; 7 bases are a match to TRBD1. The V and J ends lost 2 bases and 7 bases, in that order; junction bases with no gene match: 3. Per germline, CDR1 SGHRS and CDR2 YFSETQ. The CDR3 sequence is 13 residues long.

The V call is TRBV9, the J call TRBJ2-3; TRBD1 might be the D (7 bases). V lost 4 bases and J 6 bases, leaving 15 bases between the germline ends. The germline V gene has CDR1 SGDLS and CDR2 YYNGEE. CDR3 size: 14 residues. CDR3: CASSPGAGGDTQYF. The CDR3 nucleotides read TGTGCCAGCAGCCCCGGGGCAGGGGGGGATACGCAGTATTTT.

The V and J genes are TRBV28 and TRBJ2-7; 7 bases fit TRBD1. This CDR3 region has 12 residues. Looked up from germline, CDR1 is MDHEN and CDR2 is SYDVKM. V shed 10 bases, J shed 2 bases, and the junction held 5 bases outside the gene matches. The CDR3 loop reads CATLTGPYEQYF. The CDR3 nucleotides read TGTGCCACCCTGACAGGGCCCTACGAGCAGTACTTC. Together with reference TRBV28 and TRBJ2-7, the CDR3 gives the full variable domain: DVKVTQSSRYLVKRTGEKVFLECVQDMDHENMFWYRQDPGLGLRLIYFSYDVKMKEKGDIPEGYSVSREKKERFSLILESASTNQTSMYLCATLTGPYEQYFGPGTRLTVT.

The V and J genes are TRBV7-9 and TRBJ2-5; D is ambiguous. The CDR3 has 13 residues. Per germline, CDR1 SEHNR and CDR2 FQNEAQ (reference sequence). Between the trimmed V and J ends, which lost 0 bases and 7 bases, there was a span of 9 bases. The CDR3: CASSLAVSGTQYF. DNA for the CDR3: TGTGCCAGCAGCTTAGCCGTCTCGGGGACCCAGTACTTC.

A single count supports this clone. The chain recombines TRBV24-1 with TRBJ2-1, with 8 bases matching TRBD2. The V gene's germline CDR1 is KGHDR and CDR2 SFDVKD. The CDR3 loop spans 15 amino acids. J gave up 0 bases and V 9 bases, and 6 bases lay outside the gene matches. CDR3 DNA: TGTGCCACCCAAGGGGCGGGGGGCTCCTACAATGAGCAGTTCTTC. Amino acids: CATQGAGGSYNEQFF.

The rearrangement uses TRBV6-5 and TRBJ2-2, with TRBD1 identical over 7 bases. V lost 4 bases and J lost 0; bases outside the gene matches: 5. The V gene's germline CDR1 is MNHEY and CDR2 SVGAGI. CDR3 length: 16 amino acids. The CDR3 reads CASSFPRGSNTGELFF. CDR3 coding DNA: TGTGCCAGCAGTTTCCCCAGGGGGTCGAACACCGGGGAGCTGTTTTTT.

J is TRBJ2-7 and V is TRBV4-1; 10 nucleotides line up with TRBD2. The CDR3 has 15 residues. Trimming at V came to 2 bases and at J to 4 bases, leaving 5 bases not matched to a gene. CDR1 is MGHRA, CDR2 YSYEKL, per germline. CDR3 sequence: CASSQSLAGMYEQYF. CDR3 DNA: TGCGCCAGCAGCCAATCACTAGCGGGGATGTACGAGCAGTACTTC.

The rearrangement links TRBV5-8 to TRBJ2-5; possibly TRBD1 for D (6 bases). Trimming took 0 bases from V and 2 from J, leaving 8 bases between them. Germline V CDR1 and CDR2: SGHTS, YDEGEE. The CDR3 totals 14 residues. The CDR3 DNA sequence: TGTGCCAGCAGCTTGGGGACAGTACAAGAGACCCAGTACTTC. The encoded protein is CASSLGTVQETQYF.

The V and J genes are TRBV3-1 (or the pseudogene TRBV3-2) and TRBJ2-5; TRBD1 is a possible D gene (6 bases). Germline-derived CDR1 and CDR2 are LGHDT and YNNKEL (reference sequence). The ends were cut back, 5 bases at V and 2 bases at J, with 15 bases in the middle. There are 15 residues in the CDR3. The CDR3 DNA sequence: TGTGCCAGCAGCGTAAGACGGGACACTCAAGAGACCCAGTACTTC. Translated, it gives CASSVRRDTQETQYF.

The chain combines TRBV12-5 with TRBJ1-5; D not certain. The germline V gene has CDR1 LGHNT and CDR2 FRNRAP. The CDR3 totals 16 residues. V was trimmed by 2 bases and J by 0 bases, leaving 11 bases between them. CDR3 in amino acids: CASGLWVGDSNQPQHF. CDR3 nucleotides: TGTGCTAGTGGTTTGTGGGTTGGAGATAGCAATCAGCCCCAGCATTTT. Complete variable domain (other parts from reference TRBV12-5 and TRBJ1-5): DARVTQTPRHKVTEMGQEVTMRCQPILGHNTVFWYRQTMMQGLELLAYFRNRAPLDDSGMPKDRFSAEMPDATLATLKIQPSEPRDSAVYFCASGLWVGDSNQPQHFGDGTRLSIL.

V gene TRBV7-3 combines with J gene TRBJ2-7, with TRBD1 matching over 9 bases. The CDR3 is 15 amino acids. Trimming cost V 5 bases and J 0 bases; bases outside gene matches: 5. Germline values: CDR1 SGHTA, CDR2 FQGTGA. DNA for the CDR3: TGTGCCAGCAGCCCCGGGGACAGGGCCTCCTACGAGCAGTACTTC. Its translation: CASSPGDRASYEQYF.

The chain combines TRBV5-6 with TRBJ2-7; 7 nucleotides agree with TRBD1. With 2 bases clipped from V and 6 bases from J, the junction kept 8 bases outside the gene matches. The CDR3 is made up of 14 amino acids. Looked up from germline, CDR1 is SGHDT and CDR2 is YYEEEE. The CDR3 DNA is TGTGCCAGCAGCTTAGGGACAGTCCTCGCCGAGCAGTACTTC. Translation: CASSLGTVLAEQYF.

This clone was seen a few times. This chain uses TRBV5-1 with TRBJ2-7; TRBD1 might be the D (6 bases). The length of the CDR3 is 14 residues. The V gene lost 2 bases and the J gene lost 4 bases, with 13 bases spanning the gap. The germline V gene encodes CDR1 SGHRS and CDR2 YFSETQ. For the CDR3, the DNA is TGCGCCAGCAGCTTCGATCAGGGGAAGTACGAGCAGTACTTC. Residues: CASSFDQGKYEQYF.

This chain links TRBV12-3 or TRBV12-4 with TRBJ1-1, with unresolved D. This CDR3 has 12 residues. V was pared by 3 bases and J by 11 bases, with 13 bases between. The CDR3 loop reads CASSFPNSLAFF. CDR3 sequence (DNA): TGTGCCAGCAGTTTTCCTAACTCCCTTGCTTTCTTT.

The rearrangement joins TRBV2 to TRBJ1-1; 8 nucleotides align to TRBD1. Losses at the gene ends were 11 bases for V and 5 bases for J; bases not matched to a gene: 7. This CDR3 region has 12 residues. Per germline, CDR1 SNHLY and CDR2 FYNNEI. The CDR3, as DNA: TGTGCCGACGGACAGGGTGGGACTGAAGCTTTCTTT. Its protein is CADGQGGTEAFF.

The chain combines TRBV12-5 with TRBJ1-5; no firm D call. The germline V gene has CDR1 LGHNT and CDR2 FRNRAP. Trimming removed 6 bases at V and 1 base at J, with 13 bases between. This CDR3 region has 15 residues. The CDR3 region is CASGPDGGSNQPQHF. The CDR3 nucleotides are TGTGCTAGTGGCCCCGACGGAGGGAGCAATCAGCCCCAGCATTTT.

This rearrangement joins TRBV6-1 to TRBJ1-5; D may be TRBD1 (5 bases). Trimming removed 2 bases from V and 2 bases from J, with 10 bases in between. Germline V gene sequence: CDR1 MNHNS, CDR2 SASEGT. This CDR3 region has 15 residues. CDR3 in amino acids: CASSEQGGGNQPQHF. CDR3 in DNA: TGTGCCAGCAGTGAACAGGGAGGGGGCAATCAGCCCCAGCATTTT.

The chain has TRBV9 and TRBJ1-5, with 7 bases aligning to TRBD1. The germline V gene has CDR1 SGDLS and CDR2 YYNGEE. The CDR3 totals 15 residues. V lost 4 bases, J lost 6 bases, and 10 bases stayed unmatched. As DNA, the CDR3 is TGTGCCAGCAGCAGGCACCCGGGACAGTTTCAGCCCCAGCATTTT. Protein: CASSRHPGQFQPQHF.

The V and J genes are TRBV3-1 (or the pseudogene TRBV3-2) and TRBJ1-3, with a tentative D call TRBD1 (6 bases). V dropped 4 bases and J dropped 3 bases, with 10 bases sitting between them. The CDR3 covers 14 residues. The germline V gene encodes CDR1 LGHDT and CDR2 YNNKEL (reference sequence). CDR3 bases: TGTGCCAGCAGCCCGGGGACATATGGAAACACCATATATTTT. Protein product: CASSPGTYGNTIYF.

As DNA, the CDR3 is TGTGCCAGCTTGGGACAGAAGAACACTGAAGCTTTCTTT. It codes for CASLGQKNTEAFF. The chain has TRBV18 and TRBJ1-1; 7 nucleotides line up with TRBD1. V lost 7 bases and J lost 1; bases outside the gene matches: 3. The CDR3 sequence is 13 residues long. The germline V gene encodes CDR1 KGHSH and CDR2 LQKENI.

The chain couples TRBV10-3 to TRBJ1-1; D remains ambiguous. The CDR3 extends over 11 amino acids. Germline-derived CDR1 and CDR2 are ENHRY and SYGVKD. Trimming stripped 2 bases from V and 10 bases from J, with 8 bases between. CDR3 DNA: TGTGCCATCAGTGAGCTGGGAGGAGCTTTCTTT. It is translated as CAISELGGAFF.

The chain employs TRBV6-2 or TRBV6-3 and TRBJ1-2; TRBD1 is a possible D gene (5 bases). V lost 6 bases to trimming and J lost 4 bases, with 12 bases between them. Germline V gives CDR1 MNHEY, CDR2 SVGEGT. CDR3 size: 13 residues. In DNA form, the CDR3 reads TGTGCCAGCAGCTTCAGGGACTCCTATGGCTACACCTTC. It codes for CASSFRDSYGYTF.